This T cell receptor (beta chain) was observed in a study of T cell repertoires in cytomegalovirus infection. On the study more broadly: It was the public TCR beta signatures that indicated both CMV infection and matching HLA type. The study, taken as a whole, reports: Summed frequency of public TCR beta families distinguished CMV carriers with the relevant HLA. Ex vivo responses were dominated by HLA-C-restricted CMV-specific TCR beta clonotypes.

This CDR3 is 15 amino acids long. Trimming removed 4 bases at V and 8 bases at J, with 18 bases between. The germline V gene encodes CDR1 SGHVS and CDR2 FNYEAQ. TCRdb recomputed calls from the reads with MiXCR, one row per CDR3 protein. Among roughly 630,000 distinct CDR3 sequences listed, 20% to 30% were seen once. This clonotype was recorded many times. The antigen is unknown. The sequenced sample consisted of CD8+ T cells from PBMCs. The origin of this receptor is a human donor in good health (CMV status not recorded). Some clones in this sample may be carry-over from other donors' samples. V is TRBV7-6 and J is TRBJ2-1; D gene uncertain. The CDR3, as DNA: TGTGCCAGCAGCTCTGAATCTGGCCCAAACTATGAGCAGTTCTTC. Translated, it gives CASSSESGPNYEQFF.